This entry lists 25 T cell receptor beta chains sequenced from one sample in a study of blood T cells in healthy people across ages. For the second PCR, which ran for about 7 to 12 cycles, a sample-barcoded 5' primer and a J-beta primer mix were used. MiXCR, applied by TCRdb to the 5' RACE reads, yields one record per CDR3 protein. Of 700,000 to 950,000 distinct CDR3 sequences in the sample, 43% are singletons; the top ten hold 20% to 25%. The sequenced sample consisted of blood. These receptors all stem from a woman aged 60-75 years in good health.

This clonotype has a handful of counts. This may arise from a read error, as a much more abundant clone is one base away. The V gene is TRBV12-3 or TRBV12-4, the J gene TRBJ2-5, with D possibly being TRBD1 or TRBD2 (5 bases each). The CDR3 length is 14 residues. With 5 bases removed from V and 11 bases from J, the gap between germline ends came to 21 bases. CDR3 loop: CASSPGRRYNEQYF. In nucleotides, the CDR3 is TGTGCCAGCAGTCCGGGACGTCGATACAATGAGCAGTACTTC.

The chain joins TRBV24-1 to TRBJ2-7; D not resolved. The V end was cut by 8 bases, the J end by 6 bases, with 13 bases between. CDR3 length: 12 amino acids. Germline V CDR1 and CDR2: KGHDR, SFDVKD. The CDR3 sequence: CATTPWVGEQYF. CDR3 coding DNA: TGTGCCACCACTCCCTGGGTCGGCGAGCAGTACTTC.

Comments on this clonotype: A much bigger clone sits one base away, suggesting this may be a read error. The rearrangement uses TRBV4-3 and TRBJ1-2; no clear D. The CDR3 is 13 amino acids. Germline CDR1 is LGHNA and CDR2 is YSLEER. The DNA of the CDR3 is TGCGCCAGCAGCCAAGAAGGGTCCTATGACTACACCTTC. Translated: CASSQEGSYDYTF.

This clonotype has only a few counts. The chain is built from TRBV27 and TRBJ2-7; 7 bases are shared with TRBD1. The CDR3 has 16 residues. V lost 3 bases to trimming and J lost 4 bases; unmatched junction nucleotides: 12. The germline V gene has CDR1 MNHEY and CDR2 SMNVEV (reference sequence). The CDR3 DNA follows: TGTGCCAGCAGTTTTAACACAGGGGTCGAGATATACGAGCAGTACTTC. Its translation is CASSFNTGVEIYEQYF.

The chain is built from TRBV6-2 or TRBV6-3 and TRBJ2-3; 10 nucleotides align to TRBD2. Per the germline V gene, CDR1 is MNHEY and CDR2 is SVGEGT. The V gene end was trimmed by 0 bases and the J gene end by 2 bases; junction bases not matched to a gene: 5. CDR3 length: 17 amino acids. The CDR3 spells CASSYSKLAGPTDTQYF. DNA of the CDR3: TGTGCCAGCAGTTACTCGAAACTAGCGGGGCCCACAGATACGCAGTATTTT.

This clonotype has just a few counts. The rearrangement uses TRBV12-3 or TRBV12-4 and TRBJ2-5, with a weak D call TRBD1 (6 bases). The CDR3 covers 14 residues. The V gene lost 0 bases and the J gene lost 4 bases, with 9 bases spanning the gap. DNA of the CDR3: TGTGCCAGCAGTTTAGCGCCCAGGGGAGAGACCCAGTACTTC. This gives the protein CASSLAPRGETQYF.

V and J are TRBV6-6 and TRBJ2-7, with D perhaps being TRBD1 or TRBD2 (5 bases each). Germline V gene data show CDR1 as MNHNY and CDR2 as SVGAGI (reference sequence). Trimming pared 5 bases from V and 2 bases from J, leaving 13 bases between. The CDR3 totals 14 residues. The CDR3 DNA sequence: TGTGCCAGCAGTGACCGGGGCTCGACCTACGAGCAGTACTTC. Translation: CASSDRGSTYEQYF.

The chain is built from TRBV9 and TRBJ2-2; no definite D call. This CDR3 is built from 15 residues. The V gene lost 0 bases and the J gene lost 3 bases, with 9 bases spanning the gap. The V gene's germline CDR1 is SGDLS and CDR2 YYNGEE. The CDR3, as DNA: TGTGCCAGCAGCGTAGGCAACGTTGACACCGGGGAGCTGTTTTTT. This translates into CASSVGNVDTGELFF.

The rearrangement joins TRBV28 to TRBJ1-2, with D uncertain. V was cut by 8 bases and J by 0 bases, with 13 bases left in between. Germline CDR1 MDHEN, CDR2 SYDVKM. This CDR3 contains 14 residues. The CDR3 nucleotides are TGTGCCAGCGCGTGGACCGACGCTAACTATGGCTACACCTTC. It yields the protein CASAWTDANYGYTF.

The sample holds a few counts of this clonotype. This chain uses TRBV7-9 with TRBJ1-2, with D possibly being TRBD1 (6 bases). The germline CDR1 and CDR2 sequences are SEHNR and FQNEAQ (reference sequence). Trimming stripped 1 base from V and 8 bases from J, with 14 bases between. This CDR3 comprises 14 residues. The CDR3 sequence: CASSLGTERGGYTF. The CDR3 DNA reads as TGTGCCAGCAGCTTAGGGACAGAAAGAGGAGGCTACACCTTC.

The sample holds a few counts of this clonotype. The V gene is TRBV13, the J gene TRBJ2-7; 10 bases align to TRBD1. Unmatched junction bases numbered 7, after V lost 0 bases and J lost 5 bases. This CDR3 contains 16 residues. Germline-derived CDR1 and CDR2 are PRHDT and FYEKMQ (reference sequence). The CDR3 DNA is TGTGCCAGCAGCTTAGGCCTCGGGACAGGGGTCCACGAGCAGTACTTC. Translated, it gives CASSLGLGTGVHEQYF.

This clonotype was detected ten times or more. The CDR3 DNA is TGTGCCAGCAGCGCGGACCACTACAATGAGCAGTTCTTC. Its protein is CASSADHYNEQFF. This rearrangement joins TRBV9 to TRBJ2-1; D uncertain. The V end lost 3 bases, the J end lost 3 bases, and 7 bases lay between the germline ends. Germline CDR1 SGDLS, CDR2 YYNGEE. This CDR3 has 13 residues. The full variable domain, with the rest looked up from reference TRBV9 and TRBJ2-1, is DSGVTQTPKHLITATGQRVTLRCSPRSGDLSVYWYQQSLDQGLQFLIQYYNGEERAKGNILERFSAQQFPDLHSELNLSSLELGDSALYFCASSADHYNEQFFGPGTRLTVL.

The V gene is TRBV13, the J gene TRBJ1-2; D gene unclear. The CDR3 is 12 amino acids. The V end lost 5 bases, the J end lost 5 bases, and 9 bases lay between the germline ends. The V gene's germline CDR1 is PRHDT and CDR2 FYEKMQ (reference sequence). The CDR3 coding sequence is TGTGCCAGCAGCGTGGACTGGTATGGCTACACCTTC. Translated, it gives CASSVDWYGYTF.

This chain links TRBV5-6 with TRBJ1-1; possibly TRBD1 for D (6 bases). V lost 4 bases to trimming and J lost 0 bases, with 16 bases between them. The CDR3 runs to 16 residues. The germline CDR1 and CDR2 sequences are SGHDT and YYEEEE. The DNA of the CDR3 is TGTGCCAGCAGCCAGTACAGGGCCCTATTGAACACTGAAGCTTTCTTT. Translating it yields CASSQYRALLNTEAFF.

The gene calls are TRBV27 and TRBJ2-3; 7 bases match TRBD1. This CDR3 is 16 amino acids long. The V segment lost 5 bases and the J segment 4 bases; nucleotides outside the gene matches: 12. Germline V CDR1 and CDR2: MNHEY, SMNVEV (reference sequence). CDR3: CASSLPTGKGADTQYF. The DNA for the CDR3 is TGTGCCAGCAGTCTACCGACAGGGAAAGGGGCAGATACGCAGTATTTT.

The table lists this clonotype with many counts. This chain joins TRBV7-9 and TRBJ2-3; the D gene is possibly TRBD1 (6 bases). This CDR3 has 15 residues. The V end lost 7 bases, the J end lost 0 bases, and 14 bases lay between the germline ends. Germline CDR1 reads SEHNR; CDR2 reads FQNEAQ (reference sequence). The CDR3 coding sequence is TGTGCCAGCACCTTGGGGCAGGGGAGCACAGATACGCAGTATTTT. Translated: CASTLGQGSTDTQYF.

Turning to this clonotype: A much larger clone differs from this one at a single base, so this may be a read error. The V and J genes are TRBV10-3 and TRBJ2-5; 7 nucleotides align to TRBD2. This CDR3 comprises 14 residues. The germline V gene encodes CDR1 ENHRY and CDR2 SYGVKD. CDR3 nucleotide sequence: TGTGCCGTCAGTGAGGGGCACGGGGGGGAGACCCAGTACTTC. Translation gives CAVSEGHGGETQYF.

The chain joins TRBV29-1 to TRBJ2-5; TRBD1 might be the D (6 bases). This CDR3 region has 18 residues. Germline V gene sequence: CDR1 SQVTM, CDR2 ANQGSEA. The ends were cut back, 1 base at V and 2 bases at J, with 23 bases in the middle. The CDR3 here is CSVEVQRRRTDSQETQYF. CDR3 bases: TGCAGCGTTGAAGTACAAAGGCGTCGGACAGACAGTCAAGAGACCCAGTACTTC.

The chain recombines TRBV6-2 or TRBV6-3 with TRBJ1-1; D not resolved. Trimming shortened V by 6 bases and J by 8 bases, and 13 bases separated the two germline ends. This CDR3 contains 12 residues. Germline V CDR1 and CDR2: MNHEY, SVGEGT. CDR3: CASSIKPGEAFF. The DNA for the CDR3 is TGTGCCAGCAGCATCAAACCCGGGGAAGCTTTCTTT.

This clonotype was seen more than once but under ten times. The chain has TRBV9 and TRBJ2-3; D is uncertain. This CDR3 is 13 amino acids long. Trimming shortened V by 3 bases and J by 6 bases, and 11 bases separated the two germline ends. In germline, CDR1 is SGDLS, CDR2 YYNGEE. The CDR3 is CASSGASYDTQYF. The CDR3 nucleotides are TGTGCCAGCAGCGGCGCCTCGTACGATACGCAGTATTTT.

This clonotype was counted only a few times. The chain joins TRBV7-2 to TRBJ1-5; no clear D gene. V lost 3 bases, J lost 10 bases, and 10 bases lay in between. CDR1 and CDR2 (germline): SGHTA, FQGNSA. The CDR3 sequence is 12 residues long. CDR3 amino acids: CASSFPGLPQHF. The DNA for the CDR3 is TGTGCCAGCAGCTTCCCGGGCCTCCCCCAGCATTTT.

The CDR3 loop reads CASSLGPLSGAYEQYF. The CDR3 region has the DNA TGTGCCAGCAGCCTAGGCCCCCTTAGCGGAGCCTACGAGCAGTACTTC. The genes are TRBV7-2 and TRBJ2-7; a weak D match, TRBD2 (6 bases). Between the trimmed V and J ends, which lost 5 bases and 2 bases, there was a span of 19 bases. Germline CDR1 reads SGHTA; CDR2 reads FQGNSA. The CDR3 has 16 residues. The full variable domain, completed using reference TRBV7-2 and TRBJ2-7, is GAGVSQSPSNKVTEKGKDVELRCDPISGHTALYWYRQSLGQGLEFLIYFQGNSAPDKSGLPSDRFSAERTGGSVSTLTIQRTQQEDSAVYLCASSLGPLSGAYEQYFGPGTRLTVT.

The chain uses TRBV14 and TRBJ2-1, with D perhaps TRBD1 (5 bases). Trimming removed 0 bases from V and 5 bases from J, with 17 bases in between. The CDR3 totals 17 residues. Germline V gene sequence: CDR1 SGHDN, CDR2 FVKESK. The CDR3 loop is CASSQEWVGAAHNEQFF. The CDR3 nucleotides are TGTGCCAGCAGCCAAGAATGGGTTGGGGCGGCCCACAATGAGCAGTTCTTC.

This clonotype has more than one count but fewer than ten. The V call is TRBV2, the J call TRBJ2-3; D remains unclear. CDR3 length: 12 residues. Germline CDR1 and CDR2: SNHLY and FYNNEI. The CDR3 spells CASSWFADTQYF. In DNA form, the CDR3 reads TGTGCTAGCTCATGGTTCGCAGATACGCAGTATTTT.

To note about this clonotype: This may stem from a read error, because a much larger clone lies one nucleotide away. The chain's CDR3 is CASSWGTGETQYF. CDR3 DNA: TGTGCCAGCAGCTGGGGGACAGGCGAGACCCAGTACTTC. The chain couples TRBV7-3 to TRBJ2-5; TRBD1 matches 8 bases. Germline CDR1 is SGHTA and CDR2 is FQGTGA. Trimming removed 4 bases from V and 5 bases from J; junction bases left unmatched: 3. This CDR3 comprises 13 residues.